This paragraph reports one TCR beta chain. Its antigen is not known. These data are taken from a study of cytomegalovirus exposure and HLA in healthy donors. General observations from the study: Within an earlier analysis, most TCR beta V segments proved productive either about 87% or about 30% of the time. It emerged from a later analysis that several of the most significant clusters appeared to be linked to common viral pathogens. TCR beta sequences reportedly predicted most subjects' HLA-A and HLA-B alleles accurately.

These donors, healthy bone marrow donors, were studied. Primers for the PCR totalled 60 Vbeta and 13 Jbeta. Profiled with immunoSEQ multiplex PCR; TCRdb holds only in-frame clones, not every one. This table holds 100,000 to 150,000 clones, 70% to 80% found once. Deletions cut 5 bases from V and 1 base from J, with 18 bases between. The germline gives CDR1 SGHTA, CDR2 FQGNSA. This CDR3 comprises 17 residues. This TCR came from a man between 45 and 60 years old in good health and CMV-seropositive. The chain is built from TRBV7-2 and TRBJ1-5; tentatively, D is TRBD1 (6 bases). Sequencing input: PBMCs. The CDR3 reads CASSRYVQGRSNQPQHF. The CDR3 bases are TGTGCCAGCAGCCGCTACGTACAGGGTAGGAGCAATCAGCCCCAGCATTTT.